This TCR beta chain came from a study of CD8+ T cells in alopecia areata. Extraction and reverse transcription of RNA yielded cDNA as the sequencing template. The table came from immunoSEQ multiplex PCR; TCRdb's copy has only in-frame clones and leaves some out. The data hold roughly 100,000 clones, with 50% to 60% observed a single time. Per germline, CDR1 SGHDN and CDR2 FVKESK. This CDR3 region has 18 residues. Trimming at V came to 4 bases and at J to 5 bases, leaving 19 bases not matched to a gene. Treatment here: oral pan-JAK inhibitor, 5-10 mg twice daily. This chain links TRBV14 with TRBJ2-5; 7 bases align to TRBD2. The source of this sequence is a human donor with alopecia areata. The sample was CD8+ T cells sorted from blood, taken at week 56, from a patient treated with tofacitinib. The CDR3 loop is CASSPAGLLIPEMETQYF. The CDR3 nucleotides are TGTGCCAGCAGCCCAGCGGGACTATTAATCCCCGAGATGGAGACCCAGTACTTC.